The clone carrying this T cell receptor (beta chain) was picked up a small number of times. Its antigen is not known. 5'RACE with constant-segment primers yielded barcoded, UMI-tagged TCR alpha and TCR beta cDNA libraries. One entry per CDR3 protein results from TCRdb running MiXCR on the 5' RACE reads. The sample has about 340,000 distinct CDR3 sequences; around a fifth are singletons. This entry belongs to a study of T-cell memory formation after mild COVID-19. Study-wide context: In these data, TCR clusters were largely donor specific.

Study results and limitations: Chiefly within CM and EM were the contracting CD4+ clones; CD8+ ones were within EMRA. The SARS-CoV-2 specificity of second-wave clones reaching peak at day 37 remained unverified.

Germline V CDR1 and CDR2: LGHDT, YNNKEL (reference sequence). V was pared by 2 bases and J by 5 bases, with 14 bases between. The CDR3 spans 15 residues. The sample taken for sequencing was PBMCs or a T cell subset sorted from them (not recorded which). The chain recombines TRBV3-1 with TRBJ2-3, with D unresolved. The receptor was isolated from an adult woman who had mild COVID-19 (a few samples of this study predate the infection). Cell type and time point are not known. In nucleotides, the CDR3 is TGTGCCAGCAGCCAATCCTTTGGGTTCGGAGATACGCAGTATTTT. This encodes CASSQSFGFGDTQYF.